This T cell receptor beta chain was captured by sequencing in a study of cytomegalovirus exposure and HLA in healthy donors. As for the study in general: As an earlier analysis found, about 179 million T cells yielded about 100 million unique TCR beta sequences. Whole-study results and caveats: Certain sequence variants were highly shared and formed a cluster, and this cluster was likely a sequencing artifact. When analyzed later, a missense DCLRE1C variant was found to be linked to TCR beta V- and J-gene trimming. Fewer N-insertions (relative to the roughly 700-donor mean) were reportedly seen in an Asian-associated ancestry cluster in a later analysis.

This CDR3 is built from 15 residues. CDR1 and CDR2 from the germline V gene are SGDLS and YYNGEE. V shed 0 bases and J shed 2 bases, with 10 bases lying between them. A note on this clone: Antigen: not known.

A multiplex PCR was run with 60 Vbeta primers and 13 Jbeta primers. TCRdb's table, derived via immunoSEQ multiplex PCR, lists solely in-frame clones and lacks some. The sample lists 150,000 to 200,000 clones; around 83% were seen once. The sample comprised PBMCs. The source is a woman in her forties or fifties in good health and CMV-seropositive. This chain links TRBV9 with TRBJ2-3; tentatively, D is TRBD1 (6 bases). Here the CDR3 DNA reads TGTGCCAGCAGCGTAGCAGGGGCGTTCACAGATACGCAGTATTTT. It is translated as CASSVAGAFTDTQYF.